Each of the 16 T cell receptor beta chains below was sequenced from the same sample in a study of blood T cells in healthy people across ages. With a J-beta primer mix and a sample-barcoded 5' primer, a second PCR ran about 6 to 11 cycles. TCRdb used MiXCR to reprocess the 5' RACE reads, holding one entry per CDR3 protein. The sample yields hundreds of thousands of distinct CDR3 sequences, around 20% seen once. Sequences were obtained from blood. These receptors originate from a man in his 70s in good health.

The rearrangement links TRBV20-1 to TRBJ1-4; 12 nucleotides line up with TRBD1. V lost 5 bases and J lost 0; bases outside the gene matches: 16. Germline CDR1 reads DFQATT; CDR2 reads SNEGSKA (reference sequence). The CDR3 is 20 amino acids. CDR3 nucleotide sequence: TGCAGTGCTGGAAAGAAGAGGGACAGGGGGCCTCTATCAACTAATGAAAAACTGTTTTTT. This encodes CSAGKKRDRGPLSTNEKLFF.

This clonotype appeared a few times. V and J are TRBV20-1 and TRBJ2-1; 11 nucleotides align to TRBD2. Germline trimming cut 0 bases from V and 8 bases from J; bases unmatched to any gene: 15. This CDR3 has 18 residues. CDR1 and CDR2 (germline): DFQATT, SNEGSKA (reference sequence). CDR3 coding DNA: TGCAGTGCTAGAGATATTCAGGGTCTAGCGGGAGGAAGGGATGAGCAGTTCTTC. It yields the protein CSARDIQGLAGGRDEQFF.

The genes are TRBV24-1 and TRBJ2-3; D ambiguous. This CDR3 is 15 amino acids long. The ends were cut back, 4 bases at V and 6 bases at J, with 16 bases in the middle. Germline CDR1 is KGHDR and CDR2 is SFDVKD. This CDR3 is CATSDQPDFLDTQYF. For the CDR3, the DNA is TGTGCCACCAGTGACCAGCCAGATTTCCTGGATACGCAGTATTTT.

This clonotype showed up just once. The chain uses TRBV5-1 and TRBJ2-1; D gene unclear. Germline V gives CDR1 SGHRS, CDR2 YFSETQ. V was pared by 0 bases and J by 6 bases, with 10 bases between. The CDR3 runs 14 residues. CDR3 DNA: TGCGCCAGCAGCTTGGCTATGTATATCAATGAGCAGTTCTTC. It encodes CASSLAMYINEQFF.

This clonotype was recorded a few times. The chain carries TRBV14 and TRBJ2-5, with 7 bases that match TRBD1. The ends lost 4 bases at V and 3 bases at J; junction bases unmatched: 5. Germline CDR1 is SGHDN and CDR2 is FVKESK. This CDR3 region has 14 residues. CDR3 protein: CASSRQGYKETQYF. CDR3 nucleotides: TGTGCCAGCAGCCGACAGGGATACAAAGAGACCCAGTACTTC.

The chain joins TRBV6-6 to TRBJ1-2, with TRBD1 matching over 7 bases. V trimming: 5 bases; J trimming: 2 bases; junction bases outside the gene matches: 5. There are 14 residues in the CDR3. Germline loops: CDR1 MNHNY, CDR2 SVGAGI (reference sequence). CDR3 protein: CASSLRQGNYGYTF. DNA for the CDR3: TGTGCCAGCAGTCTTCGACAGGGAAACTATGGCTACACCTTC.

The chain couples TRBV10-3 to TRBJ1-2, with 7 bases identical to TRBD1. V dropped 8 bases and J dropped 4; count of bases not matched to a gene: 7. Germline-derived CDR1 and CDR2 are ENHRY and SYGVKD. This CDR3 region has 13 residues. The CDR3 loop reads CAIGDSEVYGYTF. The CDR3 DNA sequence: TGTGCCATCGGGGACAGTGAGGTCTATGGCTACACCTTC.

The rearrangement joins TRBV20-1 to TRBJ2-5; 9 positions agree with TRBD2. V shed 6 bases and J 6 bases; nucleotides not matched to a gene: 14. The CDR3 totals 15 residues. Germline CDR1 reads DFQATT; CDR2 reads SNEGSKA (reference sequence). The DNA for the CDR3 is TGCAGTGCCAGTAGCGGGAGTTTGGGGTTAAAGACCCAGTACTTC. Translation: CSASSGSLGLKTQYF.

The sample holds many counts of this clonotype. Here the CDR3 DNA reads TGTGCCAGCAGGGGGATGGGAGAGGGCAAACTGTTTTTT. Amino acid sequence: CASRGMGEGKLFF. V and J are TRBV2 and TRBJ1-4; no reliable D call. This CDR3 spans 13 amino acids. Germline V CDR1 and CDR2: SNHLY, FYNNEI. Deletions cut 6 bases from V and 11 bases from J, with 16 bases between.

This clonotype showed up just a few times. This chain connects TRBV6-5 to TRBJ1-1, with a possible D match to TRBD1 (5 bases). V lost 5 bases and J 13 bases, leaving 17 bases between the germline ends. The CDR3 has 12 amino acids. The germline V gene encodes CDR1 MNHEY and CDR2 SVGAGI. The CDR3 DNA reads as TGTGCCAGCAGTCGGGACCAAAAAAGTGATTTCTTT. It specifies CASSRDQKSDFF.

The chain links TRBV12-3 or TRBV12-4 to TRBJ2-7, with D uncertain. The CDR3 spans 15 residues. Trimming left V 3 bases short and J 3 bases short, with 15 bases between. CDR3 region: CASSFRAKVGYEQYF. In DNA, the CDR3 is TGTGCCAGCAGTTTTCGGGCCAAAGTGGGCTACGAGCAGTACTTC.

This clonotype has just a few counts. The chain links TRBV28 to TRBJ2-5; TRBD1 agrees at 8 bases. CDR3 size: 13 residues. Germline CDR1 is MDHEN and CDR2 is SYDVKM. The V gene end was trimmed by 7 bases and the J gene end by 4 bases; junction bases not matched to a gene: 5. The CDR3 sequence is CASIIQGGETQYF. The CDR3 DNA reads as TGTGCCAGCATCATACAGGGGGGAGAGACCCAGTACTTC.

This clonotype was recorded many times. The chain couples TRBV30 to TRBJ1-5; TRBD1 might be the D (5 bases). From germline, CDR1 is GTSNPN and CDR2 SVGIG (reference sequence). The ends were cut back, 2 bases at V and 3 bases at J, with 8 bases in the middle. The CDR3 covers 13 residues. CDR3 sequence reads: CAWSSGNNQPQHF. In DNA form, the CDR3 reads TGTGCCTGGAGTTCAGGGAACAATCAGCCCCAGCATTTT. The full variable domain, completed using reference TRBV30 and TRBJ1-5, is SQTIHQWPATLVQPVGSPLSLECTVEGTSNPNLYWYRQAAGRGLQLLFYSVGIGQISSEVPQNLSASRPQDRQFILSSKKLLLSDSGFYLCAWSSGNNQPQHFGDGTRLSIL.

This clonotype was picked up a small number of times. The V and J genes are TRBV7-2 and TRBJ2-7, with 8 bases that match TRBD2. The CDR3 is 14 amino acids. V dropped 4 bases and J dropped 7; count of bases not matched to a gene: 9. Germline CDR1 and CDR2: SGHTA and FQGNSA. The CDR3 sequence is CASSSTSGLGEQYF. As DNA, the CDR3 is TGTGCCAGCAGCTCAACTAGCGGTCTAGGGGAGCAGTACTTC.

The CDR3 coding sequence is TGCGCCAGCAGCTTGTCCCTAGCGGGACCCTACGAGCAGTACTTC. It specifies CASSLSLAGPYEQYF. The chain recombines TRBV5-1 with TRBJ2-7, with 9 positions matching TRBD2. Trimming took 1 base from V and 2 from J; bases not matched to a gene: 4. Germline CDR1 is SGHRS and CDR2 is YFSETQ. This CDR3 has 15 residues.

V gene TRBV12-5 combines with J gene TRBJ2-7; 9 nucleotides match TRBD2. The germline V gene has CDR1 LGHNT and CDR2 FRNRAP. Unmatched junction bases numbered 7, after V lost 7 bases and J lost 6 bases. The CDR3 totals 13 residues. For the CDR3, the DNA is TGTGCTAGTGCCATTAGCGGGAGCCCCGAGCAGTACTTC. Its protein is CASAISGSPEQYF.